This TCR beta chain came from a study of blood T cell repertoires in COVID-19 (dated by TCRdb to 2019 to 2021). For the study in its entirety: The collaborator samples originated in the United States, Italy and Spain and spanned the acute and convalescent phases of COVID-19. Where available, HLA class I and class II types were obtained from metadata supplied by the sample provider rather than from assay-based typing. The repertoires were released in a freely available public database intended as a resource for research on the immune response to SARS-CoV-2. The material from the prospective study consisted of cDNA or gDNA derived from T cells, B-cell-depleted T cells, or PBMCs. The samples were drawn from the first 160 participants of the ongoing ImmuneRACE study and from some 1,300 subjects provided by 6 global collaborators. Deeply sampled blood TCRbeta repertoires from subjects exposed to, actively infected with, or recovered from COVID-19 were included in the dataset. Sample metadata almost always included a de-identified subject ID, COVID-19 status, age in years and sex. Overall study outcomes, separate from this receptor: How much clinical and demographic metadata was included differed by source and by participant, and the metadata was provided uncurated.

The collaborating institutions used their own protocols to collect whole blood in K2EDTA tubes. Collaborator samples were shipped for TCRbeta analysis as frozen whole blood, isolated PBMCs, or DNA extracted from either sample type. Details on this clone: The antigen it binds to is not known. Base qualities were left out, and no much larger clone turns up one base away.

CDR1 and CDR2 (SQVTM, ANQGSEA) derive from the germline V gene. Unmatched junction bases come to 7, with V trimmed by 6 bases and J by 2 bases. The CDR3 sequence holds 14 residues, the cysteine and phenylalanine included. Only the CDR3 portion is preserved as DNA: 42 bases, with reading frame beginning at the first base. TCRbeta CDR3 regions were amplified from genomic DNA by means of the immunoSEQ Assay, a bias-controlled multiplex PCR. Processing in the source paper ran as follows. The number of nucleated cells in each sample was estimated from the amplification of reference gene primers within the assay. To quantify the absolute abundance of each unique TCRbeta CDR3 rearrangement, sequence reads were collapsed and filtered. For each sample, productive Simpson clonality was calculated as the square root of Simpson's diversity index over productive rearrangements. The table was pulled from immuneACCESS by TCRdb, which kept in-frame rearrangements only. Such tables lose some clones; where checked, under half of the loss comes from unresolved V genes, and the rest has no known cause. Clone size and the V and J calls come from that table; the DNA yielded D and trimming. For this sample the table gives under 300,000 clones, of which roughly 80% were detected only once. The ten largest make up 4% to 6% of the sample.

This sequence uses TRBV29-1 and TRBJ2-7, with 10 junctional bases fitting TRBD1. This sequence originates from a woman older than 75 with active or convalescent COVID-19. The specimen sequenced was peripheral blood. For the CDR3, the sequence is CSVSPGQGPYEQYF. The nucleotides read TGCAGCGTGTCACCGGGACAGGGGCCCTACGAGCAGTACTTC.